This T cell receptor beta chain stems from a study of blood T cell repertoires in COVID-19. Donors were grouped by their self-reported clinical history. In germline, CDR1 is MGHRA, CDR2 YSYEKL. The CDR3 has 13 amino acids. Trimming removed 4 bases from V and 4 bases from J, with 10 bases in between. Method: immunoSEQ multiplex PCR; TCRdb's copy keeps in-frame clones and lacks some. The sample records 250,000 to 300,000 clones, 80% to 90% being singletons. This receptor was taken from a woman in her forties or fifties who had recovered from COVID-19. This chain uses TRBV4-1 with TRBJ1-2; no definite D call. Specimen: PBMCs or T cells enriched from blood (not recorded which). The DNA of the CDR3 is TGCGCCAGCAGCCCTCGAGGTACCTATGGCTACACCTTC. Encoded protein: CASSPRGTYGYTF.